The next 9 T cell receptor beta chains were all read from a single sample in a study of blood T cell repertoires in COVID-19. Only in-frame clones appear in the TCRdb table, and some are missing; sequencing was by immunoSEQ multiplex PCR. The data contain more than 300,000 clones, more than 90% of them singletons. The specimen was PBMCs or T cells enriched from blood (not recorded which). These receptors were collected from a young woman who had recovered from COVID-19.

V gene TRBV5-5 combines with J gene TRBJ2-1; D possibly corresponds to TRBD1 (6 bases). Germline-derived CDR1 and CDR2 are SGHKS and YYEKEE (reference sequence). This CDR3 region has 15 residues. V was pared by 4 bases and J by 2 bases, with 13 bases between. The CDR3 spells CASSTDRLTYNEQFF. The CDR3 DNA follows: TGTGCCAGCAGCACCGACAGGTTGACCTACAATGAGCAGTTCTTC.

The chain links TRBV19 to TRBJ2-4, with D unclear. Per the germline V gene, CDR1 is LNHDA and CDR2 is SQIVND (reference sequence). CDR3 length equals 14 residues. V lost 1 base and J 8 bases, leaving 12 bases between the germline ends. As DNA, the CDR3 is TGTGCCAGTAGTATAGCTTGGAGTTGGGACATTCAGTACTTC. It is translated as CASSIAWSWDIQYF.

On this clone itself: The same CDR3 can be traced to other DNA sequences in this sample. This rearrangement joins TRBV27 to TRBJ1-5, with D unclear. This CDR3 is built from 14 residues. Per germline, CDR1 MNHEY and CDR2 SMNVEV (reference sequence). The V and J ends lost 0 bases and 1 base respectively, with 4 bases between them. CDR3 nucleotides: TGTGCCAGCAGTTTATCACTAAGCAATCAGCCCCAGCATTTT. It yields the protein CASSLSLSNQPQHF.

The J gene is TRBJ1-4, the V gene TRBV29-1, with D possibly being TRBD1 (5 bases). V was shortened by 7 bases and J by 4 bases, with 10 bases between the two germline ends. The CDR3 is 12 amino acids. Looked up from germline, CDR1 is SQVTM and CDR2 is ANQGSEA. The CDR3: CSEVTGNEKLFF. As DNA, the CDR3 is TGCAGCGAAGTCACAGGTAATGAAAAACTGTTTTTT. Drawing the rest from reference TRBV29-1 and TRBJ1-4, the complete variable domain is SAVISQKPSRDICQRGTSLTIQCQVDSQVTMMFWYRQQPGQSLTLIATANQGSEATYESGFVIDKFPISRPNLTFSTLTVSNMSPEDSSIYLCSEVTGNEKLFFGSGTQLSVL.

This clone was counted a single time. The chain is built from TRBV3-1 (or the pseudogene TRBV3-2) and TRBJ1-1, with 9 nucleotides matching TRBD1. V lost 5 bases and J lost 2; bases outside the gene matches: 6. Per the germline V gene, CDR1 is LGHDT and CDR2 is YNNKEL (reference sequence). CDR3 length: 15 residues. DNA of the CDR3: TGTGCCAGCAGCGGACGACAGGGGGTTAACACTGAAGCTTTCTTT. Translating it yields CASSGRQGVNTEAFF.

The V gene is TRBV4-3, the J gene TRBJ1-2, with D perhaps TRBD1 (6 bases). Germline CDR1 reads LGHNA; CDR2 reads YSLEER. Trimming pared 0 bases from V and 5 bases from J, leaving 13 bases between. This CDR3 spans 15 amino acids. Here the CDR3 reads CASSQDLGGAYGYTF. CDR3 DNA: TGCGCCAGCAGCCAAGATCTCGGGGGGGCTTATGGCTACACCTTC.

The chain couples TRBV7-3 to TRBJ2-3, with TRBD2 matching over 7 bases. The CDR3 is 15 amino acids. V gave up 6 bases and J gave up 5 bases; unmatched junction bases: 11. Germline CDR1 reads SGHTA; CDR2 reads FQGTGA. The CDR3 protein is CASRSGTQRGDTQYF. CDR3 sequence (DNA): TGTGCCAGCAGATCAGGGACCCAGCGGGGAGATACGCAGTATTTT.

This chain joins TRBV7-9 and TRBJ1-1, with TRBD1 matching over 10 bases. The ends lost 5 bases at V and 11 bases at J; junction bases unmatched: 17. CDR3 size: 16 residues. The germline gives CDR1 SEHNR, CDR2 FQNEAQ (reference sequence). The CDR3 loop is CASSPGPGQGPSEAFF. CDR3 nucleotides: TGTGCCAGCAGCCCAGGGCCGGGACAGGGGCCGAGTGAGGCTTTCTTT.

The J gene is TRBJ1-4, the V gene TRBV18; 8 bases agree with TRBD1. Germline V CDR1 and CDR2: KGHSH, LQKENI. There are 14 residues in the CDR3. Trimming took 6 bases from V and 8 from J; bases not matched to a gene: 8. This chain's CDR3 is CASSPTGAQEKLFF. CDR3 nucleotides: TGTGCCAGCTCCCCGACAGGGGCTCAGGAAAAACTGTTTTTT.